The next 2 T cell receptor beta chains were all read from a single sample in a study of shared clonotypes between healthy human individuals. Data came from immunoSEQ multiplex PCR; TCRdb stores just in-frame clones and leaves some out. The sample has under 850,000 clones, over 90% seen once. Positive CCR7 selection of CD45RO-negative cells yielded the naive CD8 cells, and terminally differentiated effector memory CD45RA+ cells were excluded. The specimen sequenced was naive CD8+ T cells sorted from blood. All receptors come from a man in his thirties or forties in good health.

CDR3 DNA sequence: TGTGCCAGTACCCGGGGGACAGGGTCCTACAATGAGCAGTTCTTC. Translation gives CASTRGTGSYNEQFF. V gene TRBV19 combines with J gene TRBJ2-1; 9 bases fit TRBD1. CDR3 length equals 15 residues. With V trimmed by 7 bases and J by 1 base, 5 bases remained unmatched. Germline lookup yields CDR1 LNHDA and CDR2 SQIVND (reference sequence).

The rearrangement links TRBV15 to TRBJ2-7; 7 bases align to TRBD2. Germline CDR1 and CDR2: LNHNV and YYDKDF (reference sequence). This CDR3 comprises 14 residues. J was trimmed by 5 bases and V by 5 bases; bases with no gene match: 9. CDR3 sequence: CATSLRTRPHEQYF. CDR3 nucleotides: TGTGCCACCAGCTTGCGGACTAGGCCCCACGAGCAGTACTTC.